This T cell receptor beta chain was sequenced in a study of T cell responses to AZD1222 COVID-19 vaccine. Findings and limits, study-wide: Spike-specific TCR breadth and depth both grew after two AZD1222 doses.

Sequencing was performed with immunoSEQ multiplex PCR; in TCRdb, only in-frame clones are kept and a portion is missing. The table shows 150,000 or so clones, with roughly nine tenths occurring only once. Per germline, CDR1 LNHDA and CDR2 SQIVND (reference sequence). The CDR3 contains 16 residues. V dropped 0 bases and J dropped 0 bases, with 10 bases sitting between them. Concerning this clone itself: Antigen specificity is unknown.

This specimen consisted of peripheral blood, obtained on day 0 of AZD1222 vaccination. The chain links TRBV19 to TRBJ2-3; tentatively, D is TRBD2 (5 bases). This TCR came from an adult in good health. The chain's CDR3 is CASSIDSAASTDTQYF. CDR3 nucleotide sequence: TGTGCCAGTAGTATAGATAGCGCCGCTAGCACAGATACGCAGTATTTT.